These 9 T cell receptor beta chains originate from one sample sequenced in a study of T cell repertoires in cytomegalovirus infection. For these receptors, no antigen is known. TCRdb recomputed calls from the reads with MiXCR, one row per CDR3 protein. This table holds hundreds of thousands of distinct CDR3 sequences, 42% found once. The sample in question was cultured PBMCs, obtained from culture after CMV antigen stimulation. These receptors were collected from a human donor in good health (CMV status not recorded). Some clones in this sample may be carry-over from other donors' samples.

Many counts were recorded for this clonotype. The chain recombines TRBV7-2 with TRBJ1-5, with D possibly being TRBD1 (5 bases). The CDR3 consists of 13 residues. Between the trimmed V and J ends, which lost 5 bases and 4 bases, there was a span of 9 bases. The germline V gene has CDR1 SGHTA and CDR2 FQGNSA. The CDR3 reads CASSGGGNQPQHF. Written as DNA, the CDR3 is TGTGCCAGCAGCGGGGGGGGAAATCAGCCCCAGCATTTT.

In this sample, this clonotype turned up a few times. This chain connects TRBV7-2 to TRBJ2-1, with 11 bases fitting TRBD2. The CDR3 spans 15 residues. The junction had 7 bases not matched to a gene; V was cut back by 5 bases and J by 7 bases. Germline CDR1 and CDR2: SGHTA and FQGNSA. CDR3 region: CASSLSGGGLNEQFF. The CDR3 nucleotides are TGTGCCAGCAGCCTTAGCGGGGGGGGCTTGAATGAGCAGTTCTTC. Filled out from reference TRBV7-2 and TRBJ2-1, the complete variable domain reads GAGVSQSPSNKVTEKGKDVELRCDPISGHTALYWYRQSLGQGLEFLIYFQGNSAPDKSGLPSDRFSAERTGGSVSTLTIQRTQQEDSAVYLCASSLSGGGLNEQFFGPGTRLTVL.

A few counts support this clonotype. The chain carries TRBV11-2 and TRBJ2-5; no reliable D call. Germline V gene lookup returns CDR1 SGHAT and CDR2 FQNNGV. CDR3 length: 15 residues. V was clipped by 0 bases and J by 12 bases, with 20 bases between them. The CDR3 reads CASSLDLGPVYSEYF. The DNA for the CDR3 is TGTGCCAGCAGCTTAGATCTTGGACCCGTCTATTCCGAGTACTTC.

This clonotype was seen at least ten times. The J gene is TRBJ1-1, the V gene TRBV7-2, with unresolved D. The length of the CDR3 is 13 residues. Trimming removed 1 base at V and 3 bases at J, with 6 bases between. Germline CDR1 SGHTA, CDR2 FQGNSA. CDR3 sequence reads: CASSLVSDTEAFF. The CDR3 bases are TGTGCCAGCAGCTTAGTCTCGGACACTGAAGCTTTCTTT.

CDR3 bases: TGTGCCAGCAGCTATCAACCGGGGCCCATGGAGCAGTACTTC. It codes for CASSYQPGPMEQYF. The V and J genes are TRBV7-2 and TRBJ2-7; D might be TRBD1 or TRBD2, each matching 5 bases. The V end lost 4 bases, the J end lost 7 bases, and 17 bases lay between the germline ends. The CDR3 runs to 14 residues. The germline CDR1 and CDR2 sequences are SGHTA and FQGNSA.

In its sample, this clonotype was seen a few times. This chain uses TRBV7-2 with TRBJ1-2; D not certain. Trimming removed 3 bases at V and 6 bases at J, with 11 bases between. CDR1 and CDR2 (germline): SGHTA, FQGNSA. The CDR3 is 13 residues long. CDR3: CASSFRELDGYTF. CDR3 sequence (DNA): TGTGCCAGCAGCTTCAGAGAGTTGGATGGCTACACCTTC.

This clonotype came up a few times. The V call is TRBV6-2 or TRBV6-3, the J call TRBJ2-1; D unclear. Between the trimmed V and J ends, which lost 10 bases and 2 bases, there was a span of 12 bases. The CDR3 consists of 13 residues. The germline gives CDR1 MNHEY, CDR2 SVGEGT. As DNA, the CDR3 is TGTGCCACCGAAAGCCAGGCCTACAATGAGCAGTTCTTC. Translated, it gives CATESQAYNEQFF.

The rearrangement links TRBV4-3 to TRBJ2-3; weak D call: TRBD2 (5 bases). Trimming cost V 1 base and J 6 bases, with 11 bases left between them. This CDR3 has 14 residues. In germline, CDR1 is LGHNA, CDR2 YSLEER. The DNA of the CDR3 is TGCGCCAGCAGCCAAGGTAGCGTATCGGATACGCAGTATTTT. It yields the protein CASSQGSVSDTQYF.

The J gene is TRBJ2-3, the V gene TRBV20-1; D is unclear. The CDR3 loop spans 11 amino acids. V dropped 5 bases and J dropped 1 base, with 4 bases sitting between them. Germline CDR1 reads DFQATT; CDR2 reads SNEGSKA (reference sequence). The CDR3 is CSAGGTDTQYF. The CDR3 nucleotides are TGCAGTGCTGGGGGCACAGATACGCAGTATTTT.